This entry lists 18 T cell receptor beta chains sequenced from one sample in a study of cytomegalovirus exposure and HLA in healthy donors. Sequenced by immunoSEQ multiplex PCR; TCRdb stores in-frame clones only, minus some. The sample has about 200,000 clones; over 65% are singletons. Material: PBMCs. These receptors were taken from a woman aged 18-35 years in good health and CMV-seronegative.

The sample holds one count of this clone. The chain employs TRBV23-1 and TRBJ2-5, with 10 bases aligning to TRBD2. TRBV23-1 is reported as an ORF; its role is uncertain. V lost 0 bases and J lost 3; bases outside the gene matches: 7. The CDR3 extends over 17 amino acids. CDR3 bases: TGCGCCAGCAGTCAATCGATGGTAGCGGGGGGCGAAGAGACCCAGTACTTC. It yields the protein CASSQSMVAGGEETQYF.

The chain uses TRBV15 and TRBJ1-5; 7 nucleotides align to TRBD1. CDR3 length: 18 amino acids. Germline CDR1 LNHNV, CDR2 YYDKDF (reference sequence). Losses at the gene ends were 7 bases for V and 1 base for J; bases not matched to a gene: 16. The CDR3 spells CATTPDRPPFSSNQPQHF. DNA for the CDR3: TGTGCCACCACCCCGGACAGGCCACCCTTTTCGAGCAATCAGCCCCAGCATTTT.

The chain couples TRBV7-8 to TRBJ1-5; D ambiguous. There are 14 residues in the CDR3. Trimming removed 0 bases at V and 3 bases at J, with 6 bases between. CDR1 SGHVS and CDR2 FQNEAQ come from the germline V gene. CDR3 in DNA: TGTGCCAGCAGCTTAGCTGACACCAATCAGCCCCAGCATTTT. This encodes CASSLADTNQPQHF. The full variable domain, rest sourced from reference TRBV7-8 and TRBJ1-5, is GAGVSQSPRYKVAKRGQDVALRCDPISGHVSLFWYQQALGQGPEFLTYFQNEAQLDKSGLPSDRFFAERPEGSVSTLKIQRTQQEDSAVYLCASSLADTNQPQHFGDGTRLSIL.

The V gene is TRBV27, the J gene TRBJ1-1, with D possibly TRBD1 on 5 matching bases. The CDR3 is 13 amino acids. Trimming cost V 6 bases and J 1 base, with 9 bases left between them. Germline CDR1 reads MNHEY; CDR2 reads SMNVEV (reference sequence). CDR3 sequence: CASSRTPNTEAFF. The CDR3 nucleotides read TGTGCCAGCAGCCGGACACCGAACACTGAAGCTTTCTTT.

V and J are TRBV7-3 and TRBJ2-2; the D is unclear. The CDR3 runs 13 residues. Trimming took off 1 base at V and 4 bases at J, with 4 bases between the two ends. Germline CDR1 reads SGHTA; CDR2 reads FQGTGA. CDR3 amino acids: CASSLIPTGELFF. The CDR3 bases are TGTGCCAGCAGCTTAATCCCCACCGGGGAGCTGTTTTTT. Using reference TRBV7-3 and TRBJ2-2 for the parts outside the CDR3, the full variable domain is GAGVSQTPSNKVTEKGKYVELRCDPISGHTALYWYRQSLGQGPEFLIYFQGTGAADDSGLPNDRFFAVRPEGSVSTLKIQRTERGDSAVYLCASSLIPTGELFFGEGSRLTVL.

In nucleotides, the CDR3 is TGTGCCTGGAGTTCAGAGTACAATGAGCAGTTCTTC. Protein sequence: CAWSSEYNEQFF. This chain uses TRBV30 with TRBJ2-1; D unclear. Trimming pared 2 bases from V and 4 bases from J, leaving 6 bases between. The CDR3 sequence is 12 residues long. Germline V gene data show CDR1 as GTSNPN and CDR2 as SVGIG (reference sequence).

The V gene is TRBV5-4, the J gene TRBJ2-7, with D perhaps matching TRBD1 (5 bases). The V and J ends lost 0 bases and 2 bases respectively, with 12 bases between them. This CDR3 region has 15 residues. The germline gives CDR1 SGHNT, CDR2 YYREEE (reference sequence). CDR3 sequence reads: CASSLGQGRTYEQYF. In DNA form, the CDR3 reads TGTGCCAGCAGCTTGGGTCAGGGAAGAACCTACGAGCAGTACTTC.

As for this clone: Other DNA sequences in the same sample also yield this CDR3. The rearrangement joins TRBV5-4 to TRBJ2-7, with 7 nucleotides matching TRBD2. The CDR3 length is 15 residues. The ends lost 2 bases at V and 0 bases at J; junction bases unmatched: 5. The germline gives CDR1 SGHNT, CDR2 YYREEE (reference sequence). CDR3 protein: CASSFGGGSSYEQYF. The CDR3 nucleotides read TGTGCCAGCAGCTTCGGGGGAGGGAGCTCCTACGAGCAGTACTTC. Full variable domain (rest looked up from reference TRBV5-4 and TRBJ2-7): ETGVTQSPTHLIKTRGQQVTLRCSSQSGHNTVSWYQQALGQGPQFIFQYYREEENGRGNFPPRFSGLQFPNYSSELNVNALELDDSALYLCASSFGGGSSYEQYFGPGTRLTVT.

The DNA for the CDR3 is TGTGCCAGCTCACCACATCAGGCGAACACCGGGGAGCTGTTTTTT. Translation: CASSPHQANTGELFF. V is TRBV18 and J is TRBJ2-2; D gene ambiguous. Per germline, CDR1 KGHSH and CDR2 LQKENI. V shed 1 base and J shed 0 bases, with 6 bases lying between them. This CDR3 region has 15 residues. The full variable domain, completed using reference TRBV18 and TRBJ2-2, is NAGVMQNPRHLVRRRGQEARLRCSPMKGHSHVYWYRQLPEEGLKFMVYLQKENIIDESGMPKERFSAEFPKEGPSILRIQQVVRGDSAAYFCASSPHQANTGELFFGEGSRLTVL.

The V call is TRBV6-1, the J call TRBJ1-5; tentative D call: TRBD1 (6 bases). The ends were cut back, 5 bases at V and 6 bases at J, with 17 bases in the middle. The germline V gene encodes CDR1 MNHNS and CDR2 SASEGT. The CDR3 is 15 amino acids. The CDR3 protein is CASSLYRVGGQPQHF. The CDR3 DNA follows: TGTGCCAGCAGTCTTTACAGGGTAGGGGGTCAGCCCCAGCATTTT.

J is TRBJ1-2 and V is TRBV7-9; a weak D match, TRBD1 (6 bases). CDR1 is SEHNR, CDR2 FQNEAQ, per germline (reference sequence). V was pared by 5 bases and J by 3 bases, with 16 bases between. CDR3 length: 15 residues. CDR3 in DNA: TGTGCCAGCAGCCCGATCGGACAGCTTTACTATGGCTACACCTTC. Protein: CASSPIGQLYYGYTF.

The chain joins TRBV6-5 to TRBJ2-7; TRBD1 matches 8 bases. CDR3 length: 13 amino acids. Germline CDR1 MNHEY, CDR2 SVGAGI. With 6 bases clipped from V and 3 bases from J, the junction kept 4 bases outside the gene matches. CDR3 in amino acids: CASSWDRRYEQYF. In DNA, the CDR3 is TGTGCCAGCAGCTGGGACAGGCGCTACGAGCAGTACTTC.

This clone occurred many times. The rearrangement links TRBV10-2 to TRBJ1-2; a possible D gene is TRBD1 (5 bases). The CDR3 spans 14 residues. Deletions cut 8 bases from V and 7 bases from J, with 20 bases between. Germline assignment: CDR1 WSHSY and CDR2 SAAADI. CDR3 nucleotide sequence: TGCGCCAGCGGGAGGGGCAAGGAGGTCGGTGGCTACACCTTC. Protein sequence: CASGRGKEVGGYTF.

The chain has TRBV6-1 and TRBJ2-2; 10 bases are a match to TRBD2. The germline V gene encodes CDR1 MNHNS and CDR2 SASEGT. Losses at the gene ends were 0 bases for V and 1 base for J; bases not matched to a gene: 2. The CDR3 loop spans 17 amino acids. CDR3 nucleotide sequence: TGTGCCAGCAGTGAAGCGCCTAGCGGGGGGAACACCGGGGAGCTGTTTTTT. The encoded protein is CASSEAPSGGNTGELFF.

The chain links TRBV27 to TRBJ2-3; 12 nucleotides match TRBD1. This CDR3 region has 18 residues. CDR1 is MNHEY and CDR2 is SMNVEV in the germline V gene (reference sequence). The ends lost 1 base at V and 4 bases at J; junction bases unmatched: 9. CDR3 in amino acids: CASSLWASGTGGADTQYF. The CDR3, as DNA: TGTGCCAGCAGTTTATGGGCCTCCGGGACAGGGGGCGCAGATACGCAGTATTTT.

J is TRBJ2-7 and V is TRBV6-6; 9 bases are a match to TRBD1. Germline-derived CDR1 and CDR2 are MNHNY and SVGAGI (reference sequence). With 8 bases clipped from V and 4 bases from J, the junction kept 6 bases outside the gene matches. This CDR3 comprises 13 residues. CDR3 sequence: CASLRDRAYEQYF. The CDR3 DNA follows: TGTGCCAGCCTCCGGGACAGGGCGTACGAGCAGTACTTC.

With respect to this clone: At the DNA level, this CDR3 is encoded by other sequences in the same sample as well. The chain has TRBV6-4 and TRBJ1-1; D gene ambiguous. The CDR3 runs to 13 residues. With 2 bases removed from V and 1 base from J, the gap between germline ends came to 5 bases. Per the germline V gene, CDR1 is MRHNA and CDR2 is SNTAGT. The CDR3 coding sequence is TGTGCCAGCAGTGACAGGGCGAACACTGAAGCTTTCTTT. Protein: CASSDRANTEAFF.

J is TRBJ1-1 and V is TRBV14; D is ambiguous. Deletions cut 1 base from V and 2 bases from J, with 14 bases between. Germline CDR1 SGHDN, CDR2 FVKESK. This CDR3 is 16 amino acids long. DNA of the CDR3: TGTGCCAGCAGCCAAGTAAGCCACGGATACAACACTGAAGCTTTCTTT. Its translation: CASSQVSHGYNTEAFF.